This T cell receptor beta chain was recovered during a study of early T cells in non-severe SARS-CoV-2 infection. At the level of the study: Investigators sequenced bulk RNA drawn from unsorted whole blood, and chains remained unpaired.

This clonotype has ten or more counts. Its antigen is unknown. Whole-study results and caveats: Private and CD4 specificities were missed by VDJdb matching, skewed to anti-spike CD8.

Individual cDNA molecules carried attached unique molecular identifiers. One entry per CDR3 protein results from TCRdb running MiXCR on the 5' RACE reads. The data show roughly 53,000 distinct CDR3 sequences, 10% seen once. V lost 6 bases, J lost 6 bases, and 17 bases lay in between. The CDR3 covers 13 residues. Germline V gene sequence: CDR1 DFQATT, CDR2 SNEGSKA (reference sequence). The material sequenced was whole blood. The chain couples TRBV20-1 to TRBJ1-2; D is uncertain. The sequence derives from an adult who was a healthcare worker with PCR-confirmed SARS-CoV-2 infection or an uninfected control (not recorded which). CDR3 nucleotides: TGCAGTGCAACTAAGACGGCTTTGGATGGCTACACCTTC. Protein sequence: CSATKTALDGYTF.